The sequence of this T cell receptor (beta chain) was determined in a study of shared clonotypes between healthy human individuals. Study-wide results and caveats: An expected dependence of interdonor clonotype sharing on sequencing depth was noted.

Assay used: immunoSEQ multiplex PCR; TCRdb lists only in-frame clones, some missing. The repertoire holds approximately 470,000 clones, with 81% as singletons. The germline CDR1 and CDR2 sequences are MNHNS and SASEGT. Trimming removed 7 bases at V and 6 bases at J, with 16 bases between. The CDR3 is 13 amino acids. Comment on this clone: Its antigen is as yet unknown.

The sequencing input was PBMCs. The chain joins TRBV6-1 to TRBJ2-7; D may be TRBD1 (5 bases). This TCR came from a woman between 35 and 50 years old in good health. Some clones in this sample may be carry-over from other donors' samples. CDR3 DNA sequence: TGTGCCAGCACCATCTCAGGGTATGGCGAGCAGTACTTC. As protein: CASTISGYGEQYF.